This is a list of T cell receptor beta chains from one sample in a study of preoperative IRX-2 immunotherapy in early breast cancer. TCRdb's table, derived via immunoSEQ multiplex PCR, lists solely in-frame clones and lacks some. The top ten clones hold under 2.5% of a sample with approximately 100,000 clones, about nine tenths of them seen once. The sequences come from tumor tissue, collected after IRX-2 immunotherapy. These receptors were collected from a human donor with breast cancer. CDR3s include the opening cysteine and the closing phenylalanine or tryptophan. The order of the fields is V gene, D gene, clone size, J gene, CDR3 protein, CDR3 DNA. D genes are given only for firm matches. Clone size is stated in some rows and not others, as once, few, many or a class when expanded.

TRBV11-3,TRBD1,.,TRBJ2-3,CASSSRQGARDTQYF,TGTGCCAGCAGTTCCCGACAGGGGGCAAGGGATACGCAGTATTTT
TRBV15,.,.,TRBJ1-1,CATSREQGDTEAFF,TGTGCCACCAGCAGAGAACAGGGTGACACTGAAGCTTTCTTT
TRBV5-1,TRBD1,.,TRBJ1-6,CASGTGGLDSPLHF,TGCGCCAGCGGTACAGGGGGTTTGGATTCACCCCTCCACTTT
TRBV28,.,.,TRBJ1-6,CASSFFQGRSPLHF,TGTGCCAGCAGTTTCTTTCAGGGTCGTTCACCCCTCCACTTT
TRBV6-8,.,few,TRBJ1-5,CASRHRTDYPGNQPQHF,TGTGCCAGCAGACATCGGACAGACTACCCCGGGAATCAGCCCCAGCATTTT
TRBV7-5,.,.,TRBJ2-5,CASSSIRGDYAKAETQYF,TGTGCCAGCAGCTCGATCCGAGGGGACTACGCAAAAGCGGAGACCCAGTACTTC
TRBV6-8,TRBD1,few,TRBJ1-5,CAAFGTGESINNQPQHF,TGTGCCGCCTTCGGGACAGGGGAGTCGATTAACAATCAGCCCCAGCATTTT
TRBV10-3,.,.,TRBJ1-3,CAISESTPQGYSGNTIYF,TGTGCCATCAGTGAGTCGACCCCCCAGGGCTACTCTGGAAACACCATATATTTT
TRBV19,TRBD2,.,TRBJ2-1,CASSIVWRGIYNEQFF,TGTGCCAGTAGTATAGTTTGGCGGGGGATCTACAATGAGCAGTTCTTC
TRBV28,.,.,TRBJ1-2,CASSLEGPTGYTF,TGTGCCAGCAGTTTAGAGGGTCCGACTGGCTACACCTTC
TRBV7-4,.,.,TRBJ1-1,CASSFLGVENTEAFF,TGTGCCAGCAGTTTTTTGGGGGTAGAGAACACTGAAGCTTTCTTT